This T cell receptor beta chain was captured by sequencing in a study of technical replicates of blood from a few donors. The data were produced by immunoSEQ multiplex PCR, yet TCRdb's version contains in-frame clones alone and is incomplete. Seen here are 65,000 to 85,000 clones, 85% to 95% observed once, and the top ten hold about 0.37%. Material for sequencing was T cells isolated from PBMCs. This TCR was sampled from a human donor in good health.

CDR3 amino acids: CASSEGGQVGNQPQHF. CDR3 nucleotide sequence: TGTGCCAGCAGTGAGGGGGGACAGGTAGGCAATCAGCCCCAGCATTTT. V usage is TRBV6-1 and J usage is TRBJ1-5; 8 bases line up with TRBD1. The length of the CDR3 is 16 residues. Per the germline V gene, CDR1 is MNHNS and CDR2 is SASEGT. After removal of 3 bases from V and 2 bases from J, the junction contained 6 bases not matched to a gene.